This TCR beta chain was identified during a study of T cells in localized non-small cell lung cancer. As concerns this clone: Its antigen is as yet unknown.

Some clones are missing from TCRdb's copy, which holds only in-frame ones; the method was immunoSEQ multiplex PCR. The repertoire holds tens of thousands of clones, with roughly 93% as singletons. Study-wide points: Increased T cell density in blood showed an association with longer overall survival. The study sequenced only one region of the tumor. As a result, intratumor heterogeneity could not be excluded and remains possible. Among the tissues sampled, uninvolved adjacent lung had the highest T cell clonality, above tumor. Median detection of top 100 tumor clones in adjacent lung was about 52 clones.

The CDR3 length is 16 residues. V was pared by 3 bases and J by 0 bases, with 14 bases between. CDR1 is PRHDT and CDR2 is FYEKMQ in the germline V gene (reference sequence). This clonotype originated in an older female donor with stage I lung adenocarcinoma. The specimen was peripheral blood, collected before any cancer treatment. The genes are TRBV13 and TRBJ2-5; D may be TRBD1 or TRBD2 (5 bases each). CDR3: CASSFLKGEYQETQYF. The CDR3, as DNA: TGTGCCAGCAGCTTCCTAAAAGGGGAGTACCAAGAGACCCAGTACTTC. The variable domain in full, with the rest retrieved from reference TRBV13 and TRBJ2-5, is AAGVIQSPRHLIKEKRETATLKCYPIPRHDTVYWYQQGPGQDPQFLISFYEKMQSDKGSIPDRFSAQQFSDYHSELNMSSLELGDSALYFCASSFLKGEYQETQYFGPGTRLLVL.